A single T cell receptor beta chain is shown here with its context. The data originate from a study of T cell responses to AZD1222 COVID-19 vaccine. About the study: The study pooled second doses at about 4 or about 12 weeks.

Measured with immunoSEQ multiplex PCR; TCRdb has only the in-frame clones, and not every one. The data show 90,000 to 120,000 clones, with 89% seen just once and roughly 7% held by the top ten. The CDR3 contains 16 residues. CDR1 is SGDLS and CDR2 is YYNGEE in the germline V gene. After removal of 4 bases from V and 4 bases from J, the junction contained 10 bases not matched to a gene. This chain links TRBV9 with TRBJ2-1; 8 bases map to TRBD2. The receptor comes from an adult in good health. The sample here was peripheral blood, taken on day 0 of AZD1222 vaccination. The CDR3: CASSTSGTSHYNEQFF. CDR3 DNA sequence: TGTGCCAGCAGCACCTCCGGGACTAGTCATTACAATGAGCAGTTCTTC. Looking up the rest from reference TRBV9 and TRBJ2-1 gives the full variable domain: DSGVTQTPKHLITATGQRVTLRCSPRSGDLSVYWYQQSLDQGLQFLIQYYNGEERAKGNILERFSAQQFPDLHSELNLSSLELGDSALYFCASSTSGTSHYNEQFFGPGTRLTVL.